These 28 T cell receptor beta chains originate from one sample sequenced in a study of blood T cells in healthy people across ages. For the second PCR, which ran for about 7 to 11 cycles, a sample-barcoded 5' primer and a J-beta primer mix were used. MiXCR, applied by TCRdb to the 5' RACE reads, yields one record per CDR3 protein. The sample carries approximately 730,000 distinct CDR3 sequences, around 40% recorded once. Sequenced: blood. The receptors come from a woman aged 55 to 70 in good health.

The V and J genes are TRBV20-1 and TRBJ2-3, with D perhaps TRBD2 (5 bases). V shed 5 bases and J shed 9 bases, with 15 bases lying between them. Germline CDR1 DFQATT, CDR2 SNEGSKA (reference sequence). The CDR3 extends over 12 amino acids. The CDR3 loop is CSAGQLVDTQYF. CDR3 sequence (DNA): TGCAGTGCTGGCCAACTAGTTGACACGCAGTATTTT.

This clonotype appeared a few times. This chain joins TRBV7-9 and TRBJ1-2; a weak D match, TRBD1 (5 bases). In germline, CDR1 is SEHNR, CDR2 FQNEAQ (reference sequence). This CDR3 is built from 14 residues. V dropped 5 bases and J dropped 4 bases, with 14 bases sitting between them. For the CDR3, the DNA is TGTGCCAGCAGCCCTCCGGGGACCTTCTATGGCTACACCTTC. Translated, it gives CASSPPGTFYGYTF.

The chain uses TRBV7-2 and TRBJ2-1; 7 bases are a match to TRBD2. Judging by the DNA end, TRBJ2-7 fits better; the J call may be wrong. The germline V gene encodes CDR1 SGHTA and CDR2 FQGNSA. The CDR3 has 16 amino acids. This chain's CDR3 is CASSLGGGLWFYEQYF. CDR3 DNA sequence: TGTGCCAGCAGCTTAGGGGGAGGGCTTTGGTTCTACGAGCAGTACTTC.

A word on this clonotype: With a much larger clone just one base away, this may be a read error. J is TRBJ2-7 and V is TRBV27; 8 bases match TRBD2. J gave up 5 bases and V 11 bases, and 17 bases lay outside the gene matches. This CDR3 region has 15 residues. Germline lookup yields CDR1 MNHEY and CDR2 SMNVEV (reference sequence). CDR3 sequence reads: CAGTTGTRGSNEQYF. In nucleotides, the CDR3 is TGTGCCGGCACTACCGGGACTAGGGGTTCGAACGAGCAGTACTTC.

The V and J genes are TRBV5-1 and TRBJ2-7, with D tentatively TRBD1 (5 bases). TRBJ2-5 matches the DNA end more closely, so the J call is doubtful. There are 15 residues in the CDR3. The V gene's germline CDR1 is SGHRS and CDR2 YFSETQ. CDR3 protein: CASSLLSDKEETQYF. DNA of the CDR3: TGCGCCAGCAGCCTCCTTTCGGACAAAGAAGAGACCCAGTACTTC.

Concerning this clonotype itself: A much larger clone differs by one base, so this may be a read error. DNA for the CDR3: TGCAGCGTTGACCCCGCTAGCGGGGGAACGTCTTCCTACAGTGAGCAGTTCTTC. Residues: CSVDPASGGTSSYSEQFF. The chain carries TRBV29-1 and TRBJ2-1; TRBD2 agrees at 10 bases. CDR3 length equals 18 residues. Germline V gene data show CDR1 as SQVTM and CDR2 as ANQGSEA.

This clonotype showed up just a few times. The rearrangement uses TRBV24-1 and TRBJ2-5, with D tentatively TRBD2 (5 bases). Trimming shortened V by 7 bases and J by 0 bases, and 8 bases separated the two germline ends. The CDR3 spans 13 residues. The germline gives CDR1 KGHDR, CDR2 SFDVKD. The CDR3 DNA follows: TGTGCCACCAGGCGGGTAAACCAAGAGACCCAGTACTTC. As protein: CATRRVNQETQYF.

A few counts support this clonotype. The CDR3 sequence is CASSLGRRLANEQFF. The CDR3 nucleotides are TGTGCCAGCAGCTTAGGACGGAGGTTAGCCAATGAGCAGTTCTTC. This rearrangement joins TRBV13 to TRBJ2-1; perhaps TRBD2 as D (5 bases). The CDR3 sequence is 15 residues long. Germline V lookup: CDR1 PRHDT, CDR2 FYEKMQ (reference sequence). The germline V and J ends were trimmed by 0 bases and 6 bases, with 12 bases remaining between them.

The chain has TRBV5-1 and TRBJ2-7; D perhaps matches TRBD1 (6 bases). The DNA end is a closer match to TRBJ2-5, so the J assignment may be wrong. CDR1 is SGHRS, CDR2 YFSETQ, per germline. The CDR3 has 15 residues. The CDR3: CASRLSSTGRETQYF. For the CDR3, the DNA is TGCGCCAGCAGATTGAGCTCAACAGGGCGGGAGACCCAGTACTTC.

There are a few counts of this clonotype. V usage is TRBV6-1 and J usage is TRBJ2-1; TRBD2 matches at 10 bases. Trimming removed 7 bases from V and 10 bases from J; junction bases left unmatched: 13. The germline V gene has CDR1 MNHNS and CDR2 SASEGT. The CDR3 is made up of 15 amino acids. For the CDR3, the DNA is TGTGCCAGCAAACGGGGTAGCGGGGGGTCACGGGAGCAGTTCTTC. Amino acids: CASKRGSGGSREQFF.

This clonotype showed up many times. The chain carries TRBV9 and TRBJ2-7, with 11 nucleotides matching TRBD1. CDR1 is SGDLS, CDR2 YYNGEE, per germline. The J segment lost 5 bases and the V segment lost 3 bases, leaving 7 bases of the junction unmatched. The CDR3 is 15 amino acids. The chain's CDR3 is CASSATGQGANEQYF. Here the CDR3 DNA reads TGTGCCAGCAGCGCGACCGGACAGGGGGCGAACGAGCAGTACTTC. Drawing the rest from reference TRBV9 and TRBJ2-7, the complete variable domain is DSGVTQTPKHLITATGQRVTLRCSPRSGDLSVYWYQQSLDQGLQFLIQYYNGEERAKGNILERFSAQQFPDLHSELNLSSLELGDSALYFCASSATGQGANEQYFGPGTRLTVT.

Only a few counts were recorded for this clonotype. This may be a read error, as it is one base from a much larger clone. This chain uses TRBV18 with TRBJ2-1, with 8 bases that match TRBD1. TRBJ2-7 matches the DNA end more closely, so the J call is doubtful. The germline V gene encodes CDR1 KGHSH and CDR2 LQKENI. The CDR3 has 17 amino acids. In DNA, the CDR3 is TGTGCCAGCTCACCATACCGGACAGGGCCTTCCTACAATGAGCAGTACTTC. It yields the protein CASSPYRTGPSYNEQYF.

This sequence joins TRBV3-1 and TRBJ2-1; perhaps TRBD2 as D (6 bases). CDR1 and CDR2 (germline): LGHDT, YNNKEL (reference sequence). This CDR3 contains 17 residues. V was trimmed by 0 bases and J by 2 bases, leaving 14 bases between them. CDR3 sequence reads: CASSQDRAGITYNEQFF. The CDR3 DNA sequence: TGTGCCAGCAGCCAAGATCGGGCGGGGATAACCTACAATGAGCAGTTCTTC.

The chain couples TRBV13 to TRBJ2-7; D unclear. The DNA end is a closer match to TRBJ2-5, so the J assignment may be wrong. The CDR3 runs 14 residues. Germline loops: CDR1 PRHDT, CDR2 FYEKMQ (reference sequence). The CDR3 loop reads CASSPQNVWQTQYF. Here the CDR3 DNA reads TGTGCCAGCAGCCCCCAGAATGTTTGGCAGACCCAGTACTTC.

For the CDR3, the DNA is TGCAGTGCTAGACCTCAACGGGGGCTCGCACAGGGCTACACAGATACGCAGTATTTT. Its translation: CSARPQRGLAQGYTDTQYF. The rearrangement links TRBV20-1 to TRBJ2-3; the D call may be TRBD1 or TRBD2 (6 bases each). V gave up 2 bases and J gave up 2 bases, with 26 bases separating them. The CDR3 is 19 residues long. CDR1 DFQATT and CDR2 SNEGSKA come from the germline V gene (reference sequence).

The chain links TRBV30 to TRBJ2-5; 7 positions agree with TRBD2. Trimming took 3 bases from V and 0 from J; bases not matched to a gene: 7. The CDR3 runs to 15 residues. CDR1 and CDR2 from the germline V gene are GTSNPN and SVGIG (reference sequence). CDR3 in amino acids: CAWRKGSGYQETQYF. In nucleotides, the CDR3 is TGTGCCTGGAGGAAAGGTAGCGGGTACCAAGAGACCCAGTACTTC. Using reference TRBV30 and TRBJ2-5 for the parts outside the CDR3, the full variable domain is SQTIHQWPATLVQPVGSPLSLECTVEGTSNPNLYWYRQAAGRGLQLLFYSVGIGQISSEVPQNLSASRPQDRQFILSSKKLLLSDSGFYLCAWRKGSGYQETQYFGPGTRLLVL.

As to this clonotype: Just one base apart from a much larger clone, this may be a read error. The chain combines TRBV7-2 with TRBJ2-7, with D perhaps TRBD2 (5 bases). The CDR3 has 18 amino acids. The germline V gene encodes CDR1 SGHTA and CDR2 FQGNSA. The CDR3 here is CAGSFRASGYRSSYEQYF. The CDR3 nucleotides read TGTGCCGGCAGCTTTAGGGCTTCGGGGTACAGAAGCTCCTACGAGCAGTACTTC.

This chain links TRBV5-1 with TRBJ2-4; 10 nucleotides match TRBD1. The J call could be wrong; TRBJ2-5 is a better fit for the DNA end. The CDR3 contains 15 residues. Germline CDR1 and CDR2: SGHRS and YFSETQ. CDR3: CASSHGTGDRETQYF. CDR3 DNA: TGCGCCAGCAGCCACGGGACAGGGGATAGAGAGACCCAGTACTTC.

This chain uses TRBV7-3 with TRBJ2-2; 7 bases match TRBD1. J was trimmed by 3 bases and V by 4 bases; bases with no gene match: 2. From germline, CDR1 is SGHTA and CDR2 FQGTGA. This CDR3 is 14 amino acids long. The CDR3 protein is CASSYGTDTGELFF. CDR3 sequence (DNA): TGTGCCAGCAGCTACGGGACAGACACCGGGGAGCTGTTTTTT.

This clonotype showed up many times. V usage is TRBV7-2 and J usage is TRBJ2-7; 8 bases are shared with TRBD2. Germline V CDR1 and CDR2: SGHTA, FQGNSA. The junction had 12 bases not matched to a gene; V was cut back by 4 bases and J by 1 base. There are 17 residues in the CDR3. CDR3: CASSSREASGLSYEQYF. DNA of the CDR3: TGTGCCAGCAGCTCCCGTGAGGCTAGCGGGTTATCCTACGAGCAGTACTTC.

This clonotype has just a few counts. The V call is TRBV28, the J call TRBJ2-7, with TRBD2 matching over 8 bases. With V trimmed by 7 bases and J by 3 bases, 17 bases remained unmatched. Germline loops: CDR1 MDHEN, CDR2 SYDVKM. This CDR3 region has 17 residues. CDR3 nucleotide sequence: TGTGCCAGCACCTCGGTTGGCGTAGCGGGGAAGGGCTACGAGCAGTACTTC. Protein: CASTSVGVAGKGYEQYF.

This clonotype turned up a few times. Compared with germline, one end of the junction differs, possibly owing to a read error. This sequence joins TRBV4-3 and TRBJ2-2; possible D gene TRBD2, 6 bases. The germline V gene has CDR1 LGHNA and CDR2 YSLEER. The CDR3 spans 13 residues. The CDR3 sequence: CASSQAGSGELFF. DNA for the CDR3: TGCGCCAGTAGCCAGGCGGGATCCGGGGAGCTGTTTTTT.

The CDR3, as DNA: TGTGCCAGCAGTCTACCCAGGGGTTACCAAGAGACCCAGTACTTC. It translates to CASSLPRGYQETQYF. V is TRBV12-3 or TRBV12-4 and J is TRBJ2-5; D might be TRBD1 (6 bases). The CDR3 has 15 amino acids. Trimming removed 5 bases from V and 0 bases from J, with 13 bases in between.

This chain links TRBV20-1 with TRBJ1-5; the D gene is possibly TRBD1 (5 bases). CDR1 DFQATT and CDR2 SNEGSKA come from the germline V gene (reference sequence). Trimming pared 1 base from V and 0 bases from J, leaving 13 bases between. CDR3 size: 16 residues. This CDR3 reads CSARVGRGYSNQPQHF. The CDR3 DNA sequence: TGCAGTGCTAGAGTCGGGAGGGGCTATAGCAATCAGCCCCAGCATTTT.

The chain has TRBV7-8 and TRBJ1-6; TRBD1 matches at 7 bases. Per germline, CDR1 SGHVS and CDR2 FQNEAQ. V trimming: 0 bases; J trimming: 7 bases; junction bases outside the gene matches: 3. This CDR3 is 15 amino acids long. The CDR3 region is CASSLARQGNSPLHF. The CDR3 region has the DNA TGTGCCAGCAGCTTAGCGAGACAGGGAAATTCACCCCTCCACTTT.

The chain uses TRBV5-1 and TRBJ2-1; 12 bases are a match to TRBD2. V dropped 4 bases and J dropped 4; count of bases not matched to a gene: 12. The germline V gene has CDR1 SGHRS and CDR2 YFSETQ. The CDR3 is made up of 18 amino acids. The CDR3 protein is CASSPRGLAGGPYNEQFF. CDR3 coding DNA: TGCGCCAGCAGCCCGCGGGGGCTAGCGGGGGGGCCATACAATGAGCAGTTCTTC. The whole variable domain, remainder taken from reference TRBV5-1 and TRBJ2-1, is KAGVTQTPRYLIKTRGQQVTLSCSPISGHRSVSWYQQTPGQGLQFLFEYFSETQRNKGNFPGRFSGRQFSNSRSEMNVSTLELGDSALYLCASSPRGLAGGPYNEQFFGPGTRLTVL.

The chain is built from TRBV12-3 or TRBV12-4 and TRBJ1-1; perhaps TRBD1 as D (5 bases). This CDR3 is built from 17 residues. Trimming removed 6 bases from V and 2 bases from J, with 22 bases in between. The CDR3 nucleotides read TGTGCCAGCAGACCCCGGGGGGGAGGTAGGGGAAACACTGAAGCTTTCTTT. It encodes CASRPRGGGRGNTEAFF.

The chain recombines TRBV24-1 with TRBJ1-2; D is ambiguous. V lost 4 bases, J lost 6 bases, and 11 bases lay in between. Germline-derived CDR1 and CDR2 are KGHDR and SFDVKD. The CDR3 has 13 amino acids. CDR3: CATSDSGKDGYTF. CDR3 sequence (DNA): TGTGCCACCAGTGACAGCGGCAAGGATGGCTACACCTTC.